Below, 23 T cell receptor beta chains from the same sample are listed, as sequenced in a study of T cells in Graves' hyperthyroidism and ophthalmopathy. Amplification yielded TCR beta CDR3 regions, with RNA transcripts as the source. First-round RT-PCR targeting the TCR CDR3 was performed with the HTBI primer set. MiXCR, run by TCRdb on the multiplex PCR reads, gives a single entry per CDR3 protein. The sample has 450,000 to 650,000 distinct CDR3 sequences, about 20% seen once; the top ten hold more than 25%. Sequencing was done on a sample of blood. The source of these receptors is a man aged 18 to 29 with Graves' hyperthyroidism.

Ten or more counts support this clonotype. Here the CDR3 DNA reads TGTGCCACCAGCAGAGAACGGTTGAACACTGAAGCTTTCTTT. Protein sequence: CATSRERLNTEAFF. The gene calls are TRBV15 and TRBJ1-1; D unclear. Germline V gene sequence: CDR1 LNHNV, CDR2 YYDKDF (reference sequence). The CDR3 totals 14 residues. Trimming pared 0 bases from V and 0 bases from J, leaving 5 bases between.

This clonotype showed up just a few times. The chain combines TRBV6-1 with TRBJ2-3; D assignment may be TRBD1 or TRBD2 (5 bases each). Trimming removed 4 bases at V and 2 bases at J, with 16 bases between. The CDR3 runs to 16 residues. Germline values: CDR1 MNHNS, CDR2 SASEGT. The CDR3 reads CASSGRDASNTDTQYF. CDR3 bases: TGTGCCAGCAGTGGCCGGGACGCATCAAACACAGATACGCAGTATTTT.

CDR3 bases: TGTGCCAGTAGTATACCCGGGAGGAACACTGAAGCTTTCTTT. Its protein is CASSIPGRNTEAFF. The rearrangement links TRBV19 to TRBJ1-1; D is undetermined. CDR1 is LNHDA, CDR2 SQIVND, per germline (reference sequence). Trimming took 2 bases from V and 1 from J, leaving 8 bases between them. The CDR3 consists of 14 residues.

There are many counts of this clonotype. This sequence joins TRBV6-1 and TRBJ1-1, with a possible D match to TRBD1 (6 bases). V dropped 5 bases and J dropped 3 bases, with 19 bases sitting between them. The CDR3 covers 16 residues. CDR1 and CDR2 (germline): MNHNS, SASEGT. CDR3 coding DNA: TGTGCCAGCAGTCGGGTATTCGGAGGGGGTGACACTGAAGCTTTCTTT. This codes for CASSRVFGGGDTEAFF.

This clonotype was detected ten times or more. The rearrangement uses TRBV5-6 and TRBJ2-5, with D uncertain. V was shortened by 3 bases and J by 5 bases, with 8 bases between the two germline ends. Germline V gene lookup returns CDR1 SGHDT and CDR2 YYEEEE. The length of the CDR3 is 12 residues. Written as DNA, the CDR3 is TGTGCCAGCAGCTCCAGCTACGAGACCCAGTACTTC. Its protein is CASSSSYETQYF.

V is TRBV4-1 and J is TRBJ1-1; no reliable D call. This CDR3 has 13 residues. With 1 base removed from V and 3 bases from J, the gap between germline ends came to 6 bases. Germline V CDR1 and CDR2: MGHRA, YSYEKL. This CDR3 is CASSQVSYTEAFF. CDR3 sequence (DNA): TGCGCCAGCAGCCAAGTTTCCTACACTGAAGCTTTCTTT.

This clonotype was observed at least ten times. CDR3 sequence: CASSLGTGRVAEAFF. CDR3 nucleotide sequence: TGCGCCAGCAGCTTGGGGACAGGGAGAGTTGCTGAAGCTTTCTTT. This chain connects TRBV5-1 to TRBJ1-1; 8 bases line up with TRBD1. Unmatched junction bases numbered 7, after V lost 0 bases and J lost 6 bases. This CDR3 is 15 amino acids long. The germline V gene has CDR1 SGHRS and CDR2 YFSETQ.

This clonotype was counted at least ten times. The CDR3 DNA is TGTGCCAGCAGGAAGGGTAGCGGGGCCCTACAAGAGACCCAGTACTTC. As protein: CASRKGSGALQETQYF. This chain links TRBV6-1 with TRBJ2-5; TRBD2 aligns across 8 bases. V trimming: 6 bases; J trimming: 2 bases; junction bases outside the gene matches: 11. Germline CDR1 and CDR2: MNHNS and SASEGT. This CDR3 has 16 amino acids.

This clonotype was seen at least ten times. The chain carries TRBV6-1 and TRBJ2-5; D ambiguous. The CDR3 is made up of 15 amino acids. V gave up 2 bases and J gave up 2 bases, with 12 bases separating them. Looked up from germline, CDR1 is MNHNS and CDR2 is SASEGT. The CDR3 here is CASSEWVSLQETQYF. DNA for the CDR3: TGTGCCAGCAGTGAATGGGTCAGCTTACAAGAGACCCAGTACTTC.

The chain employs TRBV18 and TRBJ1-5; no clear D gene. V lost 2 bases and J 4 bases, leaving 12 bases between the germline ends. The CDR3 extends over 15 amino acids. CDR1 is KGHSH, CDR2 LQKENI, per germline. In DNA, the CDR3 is TGTGCCAGCTCACCAGAGGCGCTTCGTAATCAGCCCCAGCATTTT. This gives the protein CASSPEALRNQPQHF.

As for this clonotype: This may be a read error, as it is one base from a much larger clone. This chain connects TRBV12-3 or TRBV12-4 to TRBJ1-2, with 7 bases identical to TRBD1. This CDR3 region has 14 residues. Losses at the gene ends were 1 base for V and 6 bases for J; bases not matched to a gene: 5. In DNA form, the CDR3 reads TGTGCCAGCAGTTTAGGCAGGGGGATCCATGGCTACACCTTC. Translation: CASSLGRGIHGYTF.

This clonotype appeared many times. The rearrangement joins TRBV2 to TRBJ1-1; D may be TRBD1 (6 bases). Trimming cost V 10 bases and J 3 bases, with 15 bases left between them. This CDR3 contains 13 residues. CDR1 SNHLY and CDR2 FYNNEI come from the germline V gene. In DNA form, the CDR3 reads TGTGCCACACAGGGCTCCAGGGACACTGAAGCTTTCTTT. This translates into CATQGSRDTEAFF.

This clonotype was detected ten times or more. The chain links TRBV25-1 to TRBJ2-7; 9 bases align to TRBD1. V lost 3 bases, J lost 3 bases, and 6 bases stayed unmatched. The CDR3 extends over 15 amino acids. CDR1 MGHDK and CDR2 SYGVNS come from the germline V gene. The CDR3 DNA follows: TGTGCCAGCAGTGAGACGGGACAGGGAATCTACGAGCAGTACTTC. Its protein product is CASSETGQGIYEQYF.

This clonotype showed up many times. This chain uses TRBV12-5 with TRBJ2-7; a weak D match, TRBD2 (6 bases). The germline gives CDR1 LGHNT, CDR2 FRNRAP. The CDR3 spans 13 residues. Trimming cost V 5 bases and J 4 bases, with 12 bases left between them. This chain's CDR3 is CASGPLGGYEQYF. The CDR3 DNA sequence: TGTGCTAGTGGTCCCCTCGGGGGTTACGAGCAGTACTTC.

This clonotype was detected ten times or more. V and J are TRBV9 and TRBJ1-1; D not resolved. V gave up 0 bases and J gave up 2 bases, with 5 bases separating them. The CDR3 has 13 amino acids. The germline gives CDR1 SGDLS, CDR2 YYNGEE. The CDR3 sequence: CASSVEFNTEAFF. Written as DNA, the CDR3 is TGTGCCAGCAGCGTAGAATTCAACACTGAAGCTTTCTTT.

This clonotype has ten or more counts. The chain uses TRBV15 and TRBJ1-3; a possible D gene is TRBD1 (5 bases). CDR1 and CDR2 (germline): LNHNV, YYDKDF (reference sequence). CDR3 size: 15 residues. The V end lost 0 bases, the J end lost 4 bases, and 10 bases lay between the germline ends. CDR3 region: CATSRDRGRGNTIYF. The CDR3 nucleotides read TGTGCCACCAGCAGAGATCGGGGACGAGGAAACACCATATATTTT. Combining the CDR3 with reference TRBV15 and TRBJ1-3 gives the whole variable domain DAMVIQNPRYQVTQFGKPVTLSCSQTLNHNVMYWYQQKSSQAPKLLFHYYDKDFNNEADTPDNFQSRRPNTSFCFLDIRSPGLGDTAMYLCATSRDRGRGNTIYFGEGSWLTVV.

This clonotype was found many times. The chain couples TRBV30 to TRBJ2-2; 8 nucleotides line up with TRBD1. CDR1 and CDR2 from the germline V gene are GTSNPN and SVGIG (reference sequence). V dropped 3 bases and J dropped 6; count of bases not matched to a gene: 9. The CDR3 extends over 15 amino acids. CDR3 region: CAWRDREYLAGELFF. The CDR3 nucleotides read TGTGCCTGGAGGGACAGGGAGTACTTGGCCGGGGAGCTGTTTTTT.

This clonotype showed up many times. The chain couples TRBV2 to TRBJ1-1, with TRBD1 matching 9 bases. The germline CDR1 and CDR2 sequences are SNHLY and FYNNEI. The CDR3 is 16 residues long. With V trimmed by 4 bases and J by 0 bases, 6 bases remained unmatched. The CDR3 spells CASSADRGGLNTEAFF. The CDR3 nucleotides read TGTGCCAGCAGTGCGGACAGGGGAGGATTGAACACTGAAGCTTTCTTT.

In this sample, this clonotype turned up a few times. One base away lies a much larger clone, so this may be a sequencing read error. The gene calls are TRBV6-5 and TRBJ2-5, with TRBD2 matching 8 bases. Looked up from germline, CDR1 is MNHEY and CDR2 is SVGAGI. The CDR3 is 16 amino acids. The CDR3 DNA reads TGTGCCAGCAGTACCTCGGGGGGGCTTCCTTGGGAGACCAAGTACTTC. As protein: CASSTSGGLPWETKYF.

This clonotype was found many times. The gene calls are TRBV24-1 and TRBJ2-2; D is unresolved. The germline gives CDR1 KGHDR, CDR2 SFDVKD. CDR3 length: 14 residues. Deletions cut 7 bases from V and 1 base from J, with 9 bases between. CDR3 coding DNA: TGTGCCACCAGCCCCCTCGGGAACACCGGGGAGCTGTTTTTT. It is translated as CATSPLGNTGELFF.

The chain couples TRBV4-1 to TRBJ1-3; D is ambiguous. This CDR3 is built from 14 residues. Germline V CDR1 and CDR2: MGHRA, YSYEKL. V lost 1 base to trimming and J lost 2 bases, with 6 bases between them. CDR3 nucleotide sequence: TGCGCCAGCAGCCAAGGGAGTACTGGAAACACCATATATTTT. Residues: CASSQGSTGNTIYF.

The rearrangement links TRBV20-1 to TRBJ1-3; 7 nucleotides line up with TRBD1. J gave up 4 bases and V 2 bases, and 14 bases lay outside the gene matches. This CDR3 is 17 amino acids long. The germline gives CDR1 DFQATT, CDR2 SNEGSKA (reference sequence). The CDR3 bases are TGCAGTGCTAGACTACCCAGACAGGGTTTTTCCGGAAACACCATATATTTT. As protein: CSARLPRQGFSGNTIYF.

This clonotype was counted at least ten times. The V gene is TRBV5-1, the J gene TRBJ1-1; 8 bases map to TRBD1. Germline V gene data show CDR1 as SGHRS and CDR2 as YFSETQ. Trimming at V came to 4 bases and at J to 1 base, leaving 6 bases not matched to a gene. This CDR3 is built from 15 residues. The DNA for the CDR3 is TGCGCCAGCAGCCCCGCCGGGACAGGGAACACTGAAGCTTTCTTT. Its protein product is CASSPAGTGNTEAFF.